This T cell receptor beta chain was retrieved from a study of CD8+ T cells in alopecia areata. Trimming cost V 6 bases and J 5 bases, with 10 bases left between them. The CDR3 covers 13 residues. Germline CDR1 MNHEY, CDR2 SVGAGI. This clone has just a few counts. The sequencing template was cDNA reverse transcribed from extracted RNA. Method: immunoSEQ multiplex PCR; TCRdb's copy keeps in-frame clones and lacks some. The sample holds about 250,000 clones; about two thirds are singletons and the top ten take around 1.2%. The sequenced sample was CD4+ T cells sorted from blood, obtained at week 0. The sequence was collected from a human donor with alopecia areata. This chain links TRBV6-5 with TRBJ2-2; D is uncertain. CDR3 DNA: TGTGCCAGCAGCCTACTCGAGACCGGGGAGCTGTTTTTT. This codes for CASSLLETGELFF.